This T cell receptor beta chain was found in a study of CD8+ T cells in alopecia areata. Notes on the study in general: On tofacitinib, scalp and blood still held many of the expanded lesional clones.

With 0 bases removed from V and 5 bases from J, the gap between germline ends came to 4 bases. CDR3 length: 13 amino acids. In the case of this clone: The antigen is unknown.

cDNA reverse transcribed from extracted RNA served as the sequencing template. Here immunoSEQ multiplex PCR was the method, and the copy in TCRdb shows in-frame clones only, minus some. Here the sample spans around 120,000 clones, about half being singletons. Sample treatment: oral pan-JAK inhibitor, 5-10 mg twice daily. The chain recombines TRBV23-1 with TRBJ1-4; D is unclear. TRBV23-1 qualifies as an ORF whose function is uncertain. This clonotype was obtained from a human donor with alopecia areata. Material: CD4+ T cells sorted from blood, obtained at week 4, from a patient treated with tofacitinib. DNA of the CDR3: TGCGCCAGCAGTCAATCATCAAATGAAAAACTGTTTTTT. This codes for CASSQSSNEKLFF.